This TCR beta chain was captured in a study of cytomegalovirus exposure and HLA in healthy donors. Study-wide background: Of about 390 genotyped donors, roughly 81% grouped in the Caucasian-associated ancestry cluster.

A multiplex PCR was run with 60 Vbeta primers and 13 Jbeta primers. Assay: immunoSEQ multiplex PCR; the TCRdb copy retains only in-frame clones and omits some. The data hold some 120,000 clones, with 8% to 11% observed a single time. Germline V gives CDR1 MNHNY, CDR2 SVGAGI (reference sequence). The junction had 2 bases not matched to a gene; V was cut back by 5 bases and J by 3 bases. CDR3 size: 13 residues. Ten or more counts support this clone. The gene calls are TRBV6-6 and TRBJ2-3, with 7 bases identical to TRBD1. This receptor was taken from a woman younger than 35 in good health and CMV-seropositive. Sequenced input: PBMCs. In DNA form, the CDR3 reads TGTGCCAGCAGTGACAGGGAGACAGATACGCAGTATTTT. Translation: CASSDRETDTQYF.